The 29 T cell receptor beta chains given below trace back to one sample, sequenced in a study of molecular identifiers for immune sequencing clone quantification. MiXCR, run by TCRdb on the PCR reads, gives a single entry per CDR3 protein. The sample yields about 320,000 distinct CDR3 sequences, over 20% seen once. What was sequenced was naive CD8+ T cells from blood, with Jurkat cell RNA spiked in. As to subset: FACS-sorted CD8+CD4-CCR7+CD45RA+ naive T cells. These receptors all come from a human donor in good health. Some libraries in this study had Jurkat cell RNA spiked in.

Of note for this clonotype: Just one base apart from a much larger clone, this may be a read error. The rearrangement uses TRBV20-1 and TRBJ2-7, with D tentatively TRBD1 (6 bases). CDR3 length: 13 amino acids. CDR1 is DFQATT, CDR2 SNEGSKA, per germline (reference sequence). For the CDR3, the DNA is TGCAGTGCTAGGGACAGAACAACCTACAAGCAGTACTTC. The encoded protein is CSARDRTTYKQYF.

This clonotype appeared a single time. One end of the junction varies from germline; a read error may be responsible. The chain links TRBV19 to TRBJ2-3; D remains ambiguous. This CDR3 has 14 residues. Germline lookup yields CDR1 LNHDA and CDR2 SQIVND (reference sequence). The CDR3 sequence: CASSISGNTDTRYF. In nucleotides, the CDR3 is TGTGCCAGTAGTATATCCGGAAACACAGATACGCGGTATTTT.

Many counts were recorded for this clonotype. The chain employs TRBV5-6 and TRBJ2-1; 9 bases align to TRBD2. Germline CDR1 is SGHDT and CDR2 is YYEEEE. Germline trimming cut 0 bases from V and 4 bases from J; bases unmatched to any gene: 11. This CDR3 has 18 amino acids. CDR3 residues: CASSLVASFSGGYNEQFF. The CDR3 bases are TGTGCCAGCAGCTTGGTTGCTTCTTTTAGCGGGGGTTACAATGAGCAGTTCTTC. The whole variable domain, filled in from reference TRBV5-6 and TRBJ2-1, reads DAGVTQSPTHLIKTRGQQVTLRCSPKSGHDTVSWYQQALGQGPQFIFQYYEEEERQRGNFPDRFSGHQFPNYSSELNVNALLLGDSALYLCASSLVASFSGGYNEQFFGPGTRLTVL.

The chain employs TRBV24-1 and TRBJ2-1, with 11 bases identical to TRBD2. CDR3 length: 15 residues. After removal of 5 bases from V and 7 bases from J, the junction contained 6 bases not matched to a gene. Looked up from germline, CDR1 is KGHDR and CDR2 is SFDVKD. The CDR3 sequence is CATSARTSGWNEQFF. CDR3 DNA: TGTGCCACCAGTGCTCGGACTAGCGGGTGGAATGAGCAGTTCTTC.

Worth noting for this clonotype: Just one base apart from a much larger clone, this may be a read error. In DNA, the CDR3 is TGTGCCACCAGTGATTTGATGACCGGGGAGCTGGTTTTT. Amino acid sequence: CATSDLMTGELVF. The J gene is TRBJ2-2, the V gene TRBV24-1, with D perhaps TRBD2 (5 bases). The length of the CDR3 is 13 residues. Germline V gives CDR1 KGHDR, CDR2 SFDVKD.

At least ten counts were recorded for this clonotype. This chain connects TRBV28 to TRBJ2-5, with no clear D. The CDR3 is made up of 15 amino acids. Germline V gene lookup returns CDR1 MDHEN and CDR2 SYDVKM. V lost 2 bases to trimming and J lost 0 bases, with 10 bases between them. The CDR3 sequence is CASSLRQRNQETQYF. The CDR3 nucleotides are TGTGCCAGCAGTTTAAGGCAGAGAAACCAAGAGACCCAGTACTTC. Using reference TRBV28 and TRBJ2-5 for the parts outside the CDR3, the full variable domain is DVKVTQSSRYLVKRTGEKVFLECVQDMDHENMFWYRQDPGLGLRLIYFSYDVKMKEKGDIPEGYSVSREKKERFSLILESASTNQTSMYLCASSLRQRNQETQYFGPGTRLLVL.

This clonotype appeared many times. This chain joins TRBV19 and TRBJ1-1; a weak D match, TRBD1 (6 bases). Per the germline V gene, CDR1 is LNHDA and CDR2 is SQIVND (reference sequence). V lost 5 bases and J 5 bases, leaving 18 bases between the germline ends. This CDR3 has 15 residues. CDR3 DNA: TGTGCCAGTAGTGCTGCGACAGGAGGGTTAACTGAAGCTTTCTTT. Translated, it gives CASSAATGGLTEAFF.

In this sample, this clonotype turned up many times. The J gene is TRBJ2-2, the V gene TRBV7-2, with unresolved D. The length of the CDR3 is 18 residues. Germline-derived CDR1 and CDR2 are SGHTA and FQGNSA. Trimming cost V 7 bases and J 0 bases, with 21 bases left between them. This chain's CDR3 is CASKSIQYWSANTGELFF. The CDR3 DNA reads TGTGCCAGCAAATCAATCCAGTATTGGTCCGCGAACACCGGGGAGCTGTTTTTT.

The table lists this clonotype with many counts. The chain is built from TRBV4-3 and TRBJ2-4, with D possibly matching TRBD2 (6 bases). The CDR3 totals 20 residues. Germline V lookup: CDR1 LGHNA, CDR2 YSLEER. Trimming removed 2 bases from V and 0 bases from J, with 23 bases in between. The CDR3 loop reads CASSQPPGLESTLAKNIQYF. CDR3 nucleotide sequence: TGCGCCAGCAGCCAACCACCGGGACTTGAGTCCACCTTAGCCAAAAACATTCAGTACTTC.

CDR3 nucleotides: TGTGCCAGCAGTTACTCGAGCAGGGAACGGATGAACACTGAAGCTTTCTTT. Translated, it gives CASSYSSRERMNTEAFF. The chain recombines TRBV6-2 or TRBV6-3 with TRBJ1-1; perhaps TRBD1 as D (5 bases). CDR1 MNHEY and CDR2 SVGEGT come from the germline V gene. The CDR3 consists of 17 residues. V was cut by 0 bases and J by 0 bases, with 14 bases left in between.

The V and J genes are TRBV27 and TRBJ2-1; the D gene is possibly TRBD1 (6 bases). Trimming took off 4 bases at V and 0 bases at J, with 13 bases between the two ends. Per the germline V gene, CDR1 is MNHEY and CDR2 is SMNVEV (reference sequence). The CDR3 runs 16 residues. Here the CDR3 reads CASSSRTASSYNEQFF. In DNA, the CDR3 is TGTGCCAGCAGTTCCCGGACAGCTAGCTCCTACAATGAGCAGTTCTTC.

The rearrangement links TRBV19 to TRBJ2-3, with 7 positions matching TRBD2. Germline V gene sequence: CDR1 LNHDA, CDR2 SQIVND (reference sequence). CDR3 length equals 16 residues. The V and J ends lost 7 bases and 0 bases, in that order; junction bases with no gene match: 10. The CDR3 DNA reads TGTGCCAGTACCCCTTTCGGCGGGGGAAGCACAGATACGCAGTATTTT. This encodes CASTPFGGGSTDTQYF.

Concerning this clonotype itself: Being one base from a much bigger clone, this may be a read error. The chain uses TRBV2 and TRBJ1-2; 7 nucleotides line up with TRBD1. The CDR3 is made up of 13 amino acids. Germline CDR1 SNHLY, CDR2 FYNNEI. The V and J ends lost 5 bases and 7 bases, in that order; junction bases with no gene match: 7. The CDR3 nucleotides read TGTGCCAGCAGTCCCGGGACAGATTCTGGCTACACCTTC. Translation gives CASSPGTDSGYTF.

This chain connects TRBV10-3 to TRBJ1-1; 11 positions match TRBD1. Germline assignment: CDR1 ENHRY and CDR2 SYGVKD. V shed 11 bases and J 5 bases; nucleotides not matched to a gene: 4. This CDR3 has 12 amino acids. DNA for the CDR3: TGTGCCGCCGGGACAGGGGGGACTGAAGCTTTCTTT. Its protein product is CAAGTGGTEAFF.

This clonotype was detected ten times or more. The gene calls are TRBV19 and TRBJ1-6, with unresolved D. CDR3 length equals 12 residues. Germline assignment: CDR1 LNHDA and CDR2 SQIVND (reference sequence). V lost 7 bases, J lost 10 bases, and 11 bases lay in between. The CDR3 nucleotides are TGTGCCAGTACCCATACGGGCTCACCCCTCCACTTT. It is translated as CASTHTGSPLHF. Drawing the rest from reference TRBV19 and TRBJ1-6, the complete variable domain is DGGITQSPKYLFRKEGQNVTLSCEQNLNHDAMYWYRQDPGQGLRLIYYSQIVNDFQKGDIAEGYSVSREKKESFPLTVTSAQKNPTAFYLCASTHTGSPLHFGNGTRLTVT.

On this clonotype itself: A single base separates this from a much larger clone, so it may be a read error. J is TRBJ2-1 and V is TRBV24-1; TRBD1 matches at 7 bases. The CDR3 totals 12 residues. With 2 bases clipped from V and 11 bases from J, the junction kept 2 bases outside the gene matches. Germline values: CDR1 KGHDR, CDR2 SFDVKD. The CDR3 spells CATSDSTGKQFF. CDR3 nucleotides: TGTGCCACCAGTGATTCGACAGGGAAGCAGTTCTTC.

The sample holds a few counts of this clonotype. A much more abundant neighbour one base away suggests this may be a read error. The V call is TRBV12-5, the J call TRBJ1-2, with a tentative D call TRBD1 (6 bases). The CDR3 covers 12 residues. CDR1 LGHNT and CDR2 FRNRAP come from the germline V gene. V gave up 5 bases and J gave up 7 bases, with 11 bases separating them. CDR3 sequence (DNA): TGTGCTAGTGGTATCACAGGGAGTGGCTACACCTTC. This sequence encodes CASGITGSGYTF.

The V call is TRBV28, the J call TRBJ1-1; D is unclear. Trimming took 1 base from V and 1 from J, leaving 13 bases between them. In germline, CDR1 is MDHEN, CDR2 SYDVKM. This CDR3 region has 16 residues. CDR3 nucleotides: TGTGCCAGCAGTTTATTACACGGGGTCGGGAACACTGAAGCTTTCTTT. Encoded protein: CASSLLHGVGNTEAFF.

This chain joins TRBV11-2 and TRBJ2-1, with TRBD2 matching 8 bases. The CDR3 sequence is 15 residues long. CDR1 SGHAT and CDR2 FQNNGV come from the germline V gene. Trimming took 2 bases from V and 7 from J; bases not matched to a gene: 7. The CDR3 region is CASSLLSGSSNEQFF. The CDR3 DNA follows: TGTGCCAGCAGCTTATTGAGCGGGAGTTCGAATGAGCAGTTCTTC. Based on the CDR3 plus reference TRBV11-2 and TRBJ2-1, the full variable domain is EAGVAQSPRYKIIEKRQSVAFWCNPISGHATLYWYQQILGQGPKLLIQFQNNGVVDDSQLPKDRFSAERLKGVDSTLKIQPAKLEDSAVYLCASSLLSGSSNEQFFGPGTRLTVL.

There are many counts of this clonotype. The gene calls are TRBV10-3 and TRBJ2-3, with a tentative D call TRBD1 (5 bases). The germline V and J ends were trimmed by 6 bases and 0 bases, with 7 bases remaining between them. This CDR3 is 13 amino acids long. The germline V gene encodes CDR1 ENHRY and CDR2 SYGVKD. For the CDR3, the DNA is TGTGCCATCAGCAGGGATAGCACAGATACGCAGTATTTT. The encoded protein is CAISRDSTDTQYF.

This clonotype has only a few counts. CDR3 in amino acids: CASSSRRVTDTQYF. The CDR3 bases are TGTGCCAGCAGCTCCCGCCGGGTGACAGATACGCAGTATTTT. V gene TRBV11-2 combines with J gene TRBJ2-3; D ambiguous. The V gene's germline CDR1 is SGHAT and CDR2 FQNNGV. The V gene lost 4 bases and the J gene lost 3 bases, with 11 bases spanning the gap. This CDR3 has 14 amino acids.

The table lists this clonotype with many counts. V gene TRBV7-2 combines with J gene TRBJ1-1; D unclear. Germline values: CDR1 SGHTA, CDR2 FQGNSA. The CDR3 consists of 15 residues. The V and J ends lost 2 bases and 3 bases respectively, with 13 bases between them. In DNA form, the CDR3 reads TGTGCCAGCAGCTTACCAGGCCTCACGGACACTGAAGCTTTCTTT. Translating it yields CASSLPGLTDTEAFF.

The genes are TRBV21-1 and TRBJ1-5. TRBV21-1 is a known pseudogene. The length of the CDR3 is 10 residues. CDR3 sequence reads: CASPTLPQHF. The CDR3 nucleotides are TGTGCCAGCCCCACCCTGCCCCAGCATTTT.

This clonotype was counted many times. This chain links TRBV5-1 with TRBJ2-5; 9 bases are shared with TRBD2. CDR1 is SGHRS, CDR2 YFSETQ, per germline. The CDR3 totals 19 residues. Unmatched junction bases numbered 15, after V lost 1 base and J lost 2 bases. The CDR3 nucleotides are TGCGCCAGCAGCTTGACCACCGGGACTAGCAACATAAAACAAGAGACCCAGTACTTC. Its translation is CASSLTTGTSNIKQETQYF.

Worth noting for this clonotype: This may stem from a read error, because a much larger clone lies one nucleotide away. J is TRBJ2-7 and V is TRBV4-1; D gene uncertain. The CDR3 spans 13 residues. Looked up from germline, CDR1 is MGHRA and CDR2 is YSYEKL. V lost 3 bases to trimming and J lost 6 bases, with 12 bases between them. In DNA, the CDR3 is TGCGCCAGCAGCCACCCCCCGGTTTCCGAGCAGTACTTC. Its translation is CASSHPPVSEQYF.

This clonotype was counted at least ten times. This sequence joins TRBV6-5 and TRBJ1-1; no clear D gene. Germline CDR1 MNHEY, CDR2 SVGAGI. Deletions cut 6 bases from V and 1 base from J, with 9 bases between. The CDR3 has 13 residues. The CDR3 spells CASRNGENTEAFF. The DNA of the CDR3 is TGTGCCAGCAGGAATGGGGAGAACACTGAAGCTTTCTTT.

Worth noting for this clonotype: Just one base apart from a much larger clone, this may be a read error. The rearrangement links TRBV4-1 to TRBJ1-2; the D gene is possibly TRBD1 (5 bases). Germline CDR1 is MGHRA and CDR2 is YSYEKL. CDR3 size: 18 residues. In DNA form, the CDR3 reads TGCACCAGCAGCCAAGAACGAAGAATGGACATAACTAACTATGGCTACACCTTC. Its translation: CTSSQERRMDITNYGYTF.

To note about this clonotype: This may stem from a read error, because a much larger clone lies one nucleotide away. Given the absence of the conserved phenylalanine or tryptophan at the CDR3 end, a read error is likely. The rearrangement uses TRBV2 and TRBJ2-3; TRBD2 matches at 9 bases. Germline assignment: CDR1 SNHLY and CDR2 FYNNEI. The ends lost 7 bases at V and 7 bases at J; junction bases unmatched: 12. CDR3 length: 15 amino acids. CDR3 sequence reads: CASTASGLALYTQYV. CDR3 DNA: TGTGCCAGCACCGCCTCGGGACTAGCTCTGTATACGCAGTATGTT.

This clonotype was counted ten times or more. The chain recombines TRBV29-1 with TRBJ1-5, with 7 positions matching TRBD1. Unmatched junction bases numbered 6, after V lost 3 bases and J lost 7 bases. Germline V CDR1 and CDR2: SQVTM, ANQGSEA. The CDR3 loop spans 13 amino acids. The CDR3 spells CSVDEGAGQPQHF. The CDR3 DNA sequence: TGCAGCGTTGACGAGGGGGCAGGGCAGCCCCAGCATTTT.